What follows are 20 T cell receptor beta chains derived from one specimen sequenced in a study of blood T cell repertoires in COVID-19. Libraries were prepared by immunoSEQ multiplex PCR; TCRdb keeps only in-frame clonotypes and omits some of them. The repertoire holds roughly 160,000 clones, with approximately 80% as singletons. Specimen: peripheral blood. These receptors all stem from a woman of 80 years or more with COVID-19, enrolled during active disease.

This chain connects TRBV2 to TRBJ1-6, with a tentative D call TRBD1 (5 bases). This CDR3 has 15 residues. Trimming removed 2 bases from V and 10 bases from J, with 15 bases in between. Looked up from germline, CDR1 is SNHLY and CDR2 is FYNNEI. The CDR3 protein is CASSESRVRESPLHF. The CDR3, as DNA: TGTGCCAGCAGTGAAAGCAGGGTCCGAGAATCACCCCTCCACTTT.

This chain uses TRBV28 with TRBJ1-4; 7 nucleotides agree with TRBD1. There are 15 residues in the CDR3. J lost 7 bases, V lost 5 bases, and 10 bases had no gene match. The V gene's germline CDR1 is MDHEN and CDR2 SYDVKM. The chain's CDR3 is CASSTDPRQGEKLFF. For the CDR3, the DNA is TGTGCCAGCAGTACAGATCCTAGACAGGGTGAAAAACTGTTTTTT.

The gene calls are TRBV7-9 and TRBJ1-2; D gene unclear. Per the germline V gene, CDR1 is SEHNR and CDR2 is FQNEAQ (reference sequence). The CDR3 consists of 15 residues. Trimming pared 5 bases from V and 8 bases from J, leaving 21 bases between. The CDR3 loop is CASSTAERITWGYTF. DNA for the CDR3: TGTGCCAGCAGCACCGCGGAGAGGATTACTTGGGGCTACACCTTC. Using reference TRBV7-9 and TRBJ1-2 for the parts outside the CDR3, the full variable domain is DTGVSQNPRHKITKRGQNVTFRCDPISEHNRLYWYRQTLGQGPEFLTYFQNEAQLEKSRLLSDRFSAERPKGSFSTLEIQRTEQGDSAMYLCASSTAERITWGYTFGSGTRLTVV.

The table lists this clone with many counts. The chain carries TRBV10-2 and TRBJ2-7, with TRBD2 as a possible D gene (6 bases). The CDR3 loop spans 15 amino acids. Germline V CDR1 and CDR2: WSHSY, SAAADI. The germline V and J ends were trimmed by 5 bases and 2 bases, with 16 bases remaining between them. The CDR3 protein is CASSRGTSETYEQYF. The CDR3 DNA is TGCGCCAGCAGTCGCGGGACCTCGGAGACCTACGAGCAGTACTTC.

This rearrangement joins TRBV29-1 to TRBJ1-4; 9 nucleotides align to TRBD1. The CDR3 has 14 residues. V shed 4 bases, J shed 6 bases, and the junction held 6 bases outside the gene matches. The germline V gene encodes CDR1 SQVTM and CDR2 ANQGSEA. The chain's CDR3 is CSVVTGGGDEKLFF. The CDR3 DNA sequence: TGCAGCGTTGTTACAGGGGGCGGTGATGAAAAACTGTTTTTT. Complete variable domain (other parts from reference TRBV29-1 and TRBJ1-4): SAVISQKPSRDICQRGTSLTIQCQVDSQVTMMFWYRQQPGQSLTLIATANQGSEATYESGFVIDKFPISRPNLTFSTLTVSNMSPEDSSIYLCSVVTGGGDEKLFFGSGTQLSVL.

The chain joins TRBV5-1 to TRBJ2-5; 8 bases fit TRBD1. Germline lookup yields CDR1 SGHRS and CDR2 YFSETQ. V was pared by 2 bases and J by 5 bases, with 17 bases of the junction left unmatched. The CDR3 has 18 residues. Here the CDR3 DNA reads TGCGCCAGCAGCTTCTATCTATATGGCGGGGACAGGTCGGAGACCCAGTACTTC. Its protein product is CASSFYLYGGDRSETQYF. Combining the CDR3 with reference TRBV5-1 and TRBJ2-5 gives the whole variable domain KAGVTQTPRYLIKTRGQQVTLSCSPISGHRSVSWYQQTPGQGLQFLFEYFSETQRNKGNFPGRFSGRQFSNSRSEMNVSTLELGDSALYLCASSFYLYGGDRSETQYFGPGTRLLVL.

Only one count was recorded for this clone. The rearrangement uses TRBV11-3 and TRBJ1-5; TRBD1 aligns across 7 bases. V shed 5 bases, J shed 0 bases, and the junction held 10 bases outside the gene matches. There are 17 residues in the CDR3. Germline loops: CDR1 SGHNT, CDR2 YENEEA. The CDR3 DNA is TGTGCCAGCAGCCCTAGACAGGGCAAATATAGCAATCAGCCCCAGCATTTT. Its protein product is CASSPRQGKYSNQPQHF.

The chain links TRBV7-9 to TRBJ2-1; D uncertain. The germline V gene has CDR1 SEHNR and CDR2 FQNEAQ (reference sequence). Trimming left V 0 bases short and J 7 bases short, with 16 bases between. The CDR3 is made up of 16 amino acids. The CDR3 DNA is TGTGCCAGCAGCTTAGCGAATGAGGTGGAGATGAATGAGCAGTTCTTC. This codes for CASSLANEVEMNEQFF.

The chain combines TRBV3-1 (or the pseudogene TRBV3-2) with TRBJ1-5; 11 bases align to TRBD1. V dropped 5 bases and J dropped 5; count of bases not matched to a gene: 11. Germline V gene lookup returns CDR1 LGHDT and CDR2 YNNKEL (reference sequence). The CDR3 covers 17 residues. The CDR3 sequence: CASSDGQGALLDQPQHF. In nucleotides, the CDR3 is TGTGCCAGCAGCGATGGACAGGGGGCGCTTTTAGATCAGCCCCAGCATTTT.

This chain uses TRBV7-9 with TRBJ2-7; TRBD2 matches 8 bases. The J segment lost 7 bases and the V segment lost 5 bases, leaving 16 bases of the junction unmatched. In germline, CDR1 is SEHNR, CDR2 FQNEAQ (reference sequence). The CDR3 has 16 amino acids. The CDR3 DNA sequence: TGTGCCAGCAGCCCCCCGGGGGTAGCGGGAAGCGGGGAGCAGTACTTC. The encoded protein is CASSPPGVAGSGEQYF.

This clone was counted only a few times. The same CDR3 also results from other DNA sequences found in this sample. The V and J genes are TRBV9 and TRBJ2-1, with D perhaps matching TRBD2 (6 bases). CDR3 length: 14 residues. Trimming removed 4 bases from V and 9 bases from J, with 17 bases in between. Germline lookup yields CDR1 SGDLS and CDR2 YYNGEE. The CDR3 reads CASSPRPLAGEQFF. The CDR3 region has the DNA TGTGCCAGCAGCCCAAGACCACTAGCCGGTGAGCAGTTCTTC.

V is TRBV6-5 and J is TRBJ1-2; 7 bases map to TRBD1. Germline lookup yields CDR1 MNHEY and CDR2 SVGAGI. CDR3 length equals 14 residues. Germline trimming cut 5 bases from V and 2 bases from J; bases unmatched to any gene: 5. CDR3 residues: CASSPTGINYGYTF. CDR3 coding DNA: TGTGCCAGCAGTCCGACAGGGATAAACTATGGCTACACCTTC.

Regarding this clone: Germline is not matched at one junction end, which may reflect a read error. CDR3 amino acids: CASSEIVSNEQYF. In DNA form, the CDR3 reads TGTGCCAGCAGTGAGATAGTCTCCAACGAGCAGTACTTC. The genes are TRBV6-1 and TRBJ2-7; D remains unclear. This CDR3 comprises 13 residues. The germline gives CDR1 MNHNS, CDR2 SASEGT.

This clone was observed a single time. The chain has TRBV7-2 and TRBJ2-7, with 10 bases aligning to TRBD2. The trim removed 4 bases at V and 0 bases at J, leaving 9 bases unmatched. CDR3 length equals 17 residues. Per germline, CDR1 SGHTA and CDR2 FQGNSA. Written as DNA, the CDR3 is TGTGCCAGCAGCTCCCCGTTGTCTAGCGGGGGCTCCTACGAGCAGTACTTC. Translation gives CASSSPLSSGGSYEQYF.

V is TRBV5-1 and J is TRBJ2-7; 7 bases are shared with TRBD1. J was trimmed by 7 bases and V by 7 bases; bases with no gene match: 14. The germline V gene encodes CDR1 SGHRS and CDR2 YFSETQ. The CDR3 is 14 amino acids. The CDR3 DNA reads TGCGCCAGCGCCAGACAGGGTCGTGTTGTAGAGCAGTACTTC. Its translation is CASARQGRVVEQYF. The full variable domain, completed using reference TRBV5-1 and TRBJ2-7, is KAGVTQTPRYLIKTRGQQVTLSCSPISGHRSVSWYQQTPGQGLQFLFEYFSETQRNKGNFPGRFSGRQFSNSRSEMNVSTLELGDSALYLCASARQGRVVEQYFGPGTRLTVT.

CDR3 nucleotides: TGTGCCAGCAGTTTACGAGCGGGACGTGAGGGCTACACCTTC. Translation gives CASSLRAGREGYTF. V usage is TRBV27 and J usage is TRBJ1-2, with D perhaps TRBD1 (5 bases). The CDR3 consists of 14 residues. Germline V lookup: CDR1 MNHEY, CDR2 SMNVEV (reference sequence). With 2 bases removed from V and 8 bases from J, the gap between germline ends came to 15 bases.

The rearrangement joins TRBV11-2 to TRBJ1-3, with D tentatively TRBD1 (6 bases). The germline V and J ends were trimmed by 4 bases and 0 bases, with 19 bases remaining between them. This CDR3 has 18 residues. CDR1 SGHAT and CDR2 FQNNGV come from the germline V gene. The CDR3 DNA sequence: TGTGCCAGCAGCTCCAGGGGATCGGGACACAACTCTGGAAACACCATATATTTT. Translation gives CASSSRGSGHNSGNTIYF.

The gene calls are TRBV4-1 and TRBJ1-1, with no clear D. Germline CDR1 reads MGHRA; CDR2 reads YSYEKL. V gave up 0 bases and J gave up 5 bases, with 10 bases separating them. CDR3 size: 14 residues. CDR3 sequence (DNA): TGCGCCAGCAGCCAAGAAACCCGCAGGACTGAAGCTTTCTTT. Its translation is CASSQETRRTEAFF.

DNA of the CDR3: TGCGCCAGCAGCTTGGTGGACAGGGACACCGGGGAGCTGTTTTTT. This gives the protein CASSLVDRDTGELFF. This chain links TRBV5-1 with TRBJ2-2, with 8 nucleotides matching TRBD1. J was trimmed by 3 bases and V by 0 bases; bases with no gene match: 1. The CDR3 covers 15 residues. CDR1 is SGHRS, CDR2 YFSETQ, per germline.

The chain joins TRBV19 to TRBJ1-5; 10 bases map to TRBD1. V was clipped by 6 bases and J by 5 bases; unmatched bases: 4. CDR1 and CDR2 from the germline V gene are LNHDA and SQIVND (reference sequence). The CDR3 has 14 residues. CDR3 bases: TGTGCCAGTAGAAGGGACAGGGGCGATCAGCCCCAGCATTTT. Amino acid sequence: CASRRDRGDQPQHF.